This T cell receptor beta chain was documented in a study of blood T cell repertoires in COVID-19. Sequencing used immunoSEQ multiplex PCR; TCRdb keeps in-frame clones, though not all of them. The profile covers 350,000 to 450,000 clones, with roughly 90% appearing a single time and less than 1.5% taken by the ten largest. Germline V CDR1 and CDR2: LGHNA, YSLEER. The CDR3 is 16 amino acids. V was clipped by 3 bases and J by 3 bases; unmatched bases: 7. This clonotype was obtained from a young woman who had been exposed to COVID-19. This chain connects TRBV4-3 to TRBJ1-2; 10 nucleotides line up with TRBD1. Source material: PBMCs or T cells enriched from blood (not recorded which). CDR3 protein: CASSQGTGANYYGYTF. The CDR3 nucleotides read TGCGCCAGCAGCCAGGGGACAGGGGCGAATTACTATGGCTACACCTTC.